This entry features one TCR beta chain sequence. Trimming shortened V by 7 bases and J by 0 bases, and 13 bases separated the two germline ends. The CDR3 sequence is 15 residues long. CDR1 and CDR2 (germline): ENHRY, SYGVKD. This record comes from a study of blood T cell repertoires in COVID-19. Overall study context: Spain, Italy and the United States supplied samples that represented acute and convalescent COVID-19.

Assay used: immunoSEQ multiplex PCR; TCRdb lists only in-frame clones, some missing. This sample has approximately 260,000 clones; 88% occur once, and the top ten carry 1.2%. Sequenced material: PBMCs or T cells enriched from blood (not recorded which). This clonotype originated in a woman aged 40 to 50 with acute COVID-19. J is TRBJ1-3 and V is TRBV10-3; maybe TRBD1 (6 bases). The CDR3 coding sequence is TGTGCCATCATTACCCGGGACATCTCTGGAAACACCATATATTTT. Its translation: CAIITRDISGNTIYF.